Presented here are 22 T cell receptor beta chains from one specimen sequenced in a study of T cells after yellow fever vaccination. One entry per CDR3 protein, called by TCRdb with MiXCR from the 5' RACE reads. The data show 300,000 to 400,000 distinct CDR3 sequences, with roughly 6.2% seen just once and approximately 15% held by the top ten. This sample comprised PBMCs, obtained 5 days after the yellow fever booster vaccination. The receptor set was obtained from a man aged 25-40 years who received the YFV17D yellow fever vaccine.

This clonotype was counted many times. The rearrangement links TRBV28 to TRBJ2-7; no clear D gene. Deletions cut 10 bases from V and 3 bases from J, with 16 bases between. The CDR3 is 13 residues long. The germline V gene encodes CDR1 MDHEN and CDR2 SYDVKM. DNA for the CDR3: TGTGCCACCCTTTCACACCAGGACTACGAGCAGTACTTC. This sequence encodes CATLSHQDYEQYF.

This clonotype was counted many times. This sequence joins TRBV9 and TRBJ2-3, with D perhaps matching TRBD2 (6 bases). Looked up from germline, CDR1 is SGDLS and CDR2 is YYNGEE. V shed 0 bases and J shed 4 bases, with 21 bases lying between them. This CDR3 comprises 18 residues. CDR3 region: CASSVGERAPGDADTQYF. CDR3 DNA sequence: TGTGCCAGCAGCGTAGGAGAGAGGGCACCGGGAGACGCAGATACGCAGTATTTT.

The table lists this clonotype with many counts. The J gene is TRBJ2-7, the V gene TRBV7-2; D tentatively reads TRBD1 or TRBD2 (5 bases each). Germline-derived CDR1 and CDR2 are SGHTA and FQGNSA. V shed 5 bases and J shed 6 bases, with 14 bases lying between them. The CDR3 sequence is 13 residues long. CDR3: CASSRPGTSEQYF. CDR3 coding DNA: TGTGCCAGCAGCCGCCCGGGGACCTCCGAGCAGTACTTC.

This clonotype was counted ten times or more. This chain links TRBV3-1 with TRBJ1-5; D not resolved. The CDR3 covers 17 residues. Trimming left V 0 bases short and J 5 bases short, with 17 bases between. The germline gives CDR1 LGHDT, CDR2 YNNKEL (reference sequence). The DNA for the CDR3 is TGTGCCAGCAGCCAAGATCCTGCCTTGGGGATTGATCAGCCCCAGCATTTT. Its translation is CASSQDPALGIDQPQHF. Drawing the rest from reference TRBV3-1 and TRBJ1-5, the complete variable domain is DTAVSQTPKYLVTQMGNDKSIKCEQNLGHDTMYWYKQDSKKFLKIMFSYNNKELIINETVPNRFSPKSPDKAHLNLHINSLELGDSAVYFCASSQDPALGIDQPQHFGDGTRLSIL.

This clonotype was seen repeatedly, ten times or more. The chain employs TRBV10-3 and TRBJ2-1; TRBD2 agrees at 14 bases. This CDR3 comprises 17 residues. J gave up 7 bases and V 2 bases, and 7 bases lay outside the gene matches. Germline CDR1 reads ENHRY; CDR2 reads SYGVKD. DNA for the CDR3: TGTGCCATCAGTGAGCCGGGACTAGCGGGAGTTTTGAATGAGCAGTTCTTC. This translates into CAISEPGLAGVLNEQFF.

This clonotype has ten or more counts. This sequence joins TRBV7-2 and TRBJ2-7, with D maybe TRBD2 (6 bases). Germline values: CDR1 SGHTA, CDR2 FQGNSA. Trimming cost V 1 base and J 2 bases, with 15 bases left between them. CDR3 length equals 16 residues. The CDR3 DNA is TGTGCCAGCAGCTTAGTCGGAGGGCCGACGGCCTACGAGCAGTACTTC. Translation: CASSLVGGPTAYEQYF. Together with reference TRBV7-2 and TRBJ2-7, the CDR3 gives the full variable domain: GAGVSQSPSNKVTEKGKDVELRCDPISGHTALYWYRQSLGQGLEFLIYFQGNSAPDKSGLPSDRFSAERTGGSVSTLTIQRTQQEDSAVYLCASSLVGGPTAYEQYFGPGTRLTVT.

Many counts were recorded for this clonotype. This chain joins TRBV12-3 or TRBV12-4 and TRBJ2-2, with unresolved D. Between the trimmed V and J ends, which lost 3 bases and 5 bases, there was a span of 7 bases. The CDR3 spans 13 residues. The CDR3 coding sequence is TGTGCCAGCAGTTTCGGACGGACCGGGGAGCTGTTTTTT. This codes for CASSFGRTGELFF.

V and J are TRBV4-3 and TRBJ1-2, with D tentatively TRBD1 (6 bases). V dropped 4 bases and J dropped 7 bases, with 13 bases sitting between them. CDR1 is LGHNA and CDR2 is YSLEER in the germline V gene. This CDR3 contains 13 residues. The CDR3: CASSRKGVRGYTF. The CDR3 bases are TGCGCCAGCAGCCGAAAGGGGGTCCGTGGCTACACCTTC.

This CDR3 reads CASGTGAGTGELFF. CDR3 in DNA: TGTGCCAGCGGTACAGGGGCGGGGACCGGGGAGCTGTTTTTT. The chain is built from TRBV19 and TRBJ2-2, with a weak D call TRBD1 (7 bases). CDR1 LNHDA and CDR2 SQIVND come from the germline V gene (reference sequence). V dropped 9 bases and J dropped 5 bases, with 16 bases sitting between them. The CDR3 totals 14 residues. The variable domain in full, completed from reference TRBV19 and TRBJ2-2, reads DGGITQSPKYLFRKEGQNVTLSCEQNLNHDAMYWYRQDPGQGLRLIYYSQIVNDFQKGDIAEGYSVSREKKESFPLTVTSAQKNPTAFYLCASGTGAGTGELFFGEGSRLTVL.

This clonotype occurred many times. The CDR3 bases are TGCGCCAGCAGTTACACAGGACCGAACACCGGGGAGCTGTTTTTT. Amino acids: CASSYTGPNTGELFF. The rearrangement uses TRBV5-1 and TRBJ2-2, with a weak D call TRBD1 (5 bases). The CDR3 length is 15 residues. Trimming removed 5 bases from V and 0 bases from J, with 11 bases in between. From germline, CDR1 is SGHRS and CDR2 YFSETQ. Drawing the rest from reference TRBV5-1 and TRBJ2-2, the complete variable domain is KAGVTQTPRYLIKTRGQQVTLSCSPISGHRSVSWYQQTPGQGLQFLFEYFSETQRNKGNFPGRFSGRQFSNSRSEMNVSTLELGDSALYLCASSYTGPNTGELFFGEGSRLTVL.

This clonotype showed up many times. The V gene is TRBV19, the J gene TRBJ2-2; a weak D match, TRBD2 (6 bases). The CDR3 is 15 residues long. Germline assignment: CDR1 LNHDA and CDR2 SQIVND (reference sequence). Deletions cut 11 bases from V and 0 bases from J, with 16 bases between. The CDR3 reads CAPPGGRANTGELFF. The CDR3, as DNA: TGTGCCCCCCCCGGGGGACGCGCGAACACCGGGGAGCTGTTTTTT.

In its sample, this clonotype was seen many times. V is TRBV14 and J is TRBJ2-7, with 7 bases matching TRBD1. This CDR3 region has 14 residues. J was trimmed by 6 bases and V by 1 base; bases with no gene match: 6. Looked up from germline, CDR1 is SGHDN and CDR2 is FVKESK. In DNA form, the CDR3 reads TGTGCCAGCAGCCAAGCGAAGACAGGGAGCGAGCAGTACTTC. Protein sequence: CASSQAKTGSEQYF.

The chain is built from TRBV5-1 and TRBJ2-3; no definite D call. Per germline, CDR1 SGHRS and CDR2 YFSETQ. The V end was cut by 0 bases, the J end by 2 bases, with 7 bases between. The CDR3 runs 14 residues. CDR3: CASSLERNTDTQYF. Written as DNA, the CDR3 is TGCGCCAGCAGCTTGGAAAGGAACACAGATACGCAGTATTTT.

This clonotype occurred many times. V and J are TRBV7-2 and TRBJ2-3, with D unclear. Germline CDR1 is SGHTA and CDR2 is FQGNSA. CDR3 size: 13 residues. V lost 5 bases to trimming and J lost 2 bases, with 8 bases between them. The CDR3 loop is CASSHSPTDTQYF. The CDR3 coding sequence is TGTGCCAGCAGCCACTCCCCCACAGATACGCAGTATTTT.

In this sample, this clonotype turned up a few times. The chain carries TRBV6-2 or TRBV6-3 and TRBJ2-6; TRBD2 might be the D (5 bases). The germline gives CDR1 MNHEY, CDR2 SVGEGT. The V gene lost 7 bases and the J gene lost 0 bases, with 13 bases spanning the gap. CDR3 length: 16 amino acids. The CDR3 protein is CASTWAGLSGANVLTF. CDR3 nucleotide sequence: TGTGCCAGCACCTGGGCGGGCCTCTCTGGGGCCAACGTCCTGACTTTC.

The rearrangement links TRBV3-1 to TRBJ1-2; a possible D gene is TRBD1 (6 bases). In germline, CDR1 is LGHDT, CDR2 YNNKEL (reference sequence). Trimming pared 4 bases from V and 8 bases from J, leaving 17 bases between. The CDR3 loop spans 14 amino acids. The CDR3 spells CASSPTGSQGGYTF. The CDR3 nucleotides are TGTGCCAGCAGCCCCACAGGTTCCCAGGGGGGCTACACCTTC.

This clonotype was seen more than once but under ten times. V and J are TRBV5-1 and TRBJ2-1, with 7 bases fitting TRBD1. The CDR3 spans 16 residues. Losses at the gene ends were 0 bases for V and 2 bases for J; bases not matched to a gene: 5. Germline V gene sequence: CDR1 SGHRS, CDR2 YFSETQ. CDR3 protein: CASSLGLGQPYNEQFF. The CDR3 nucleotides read TGCGCCAGCAGCTTGGGTCTGGGACAGCCCTACAATGAGCAGTTCTTC.

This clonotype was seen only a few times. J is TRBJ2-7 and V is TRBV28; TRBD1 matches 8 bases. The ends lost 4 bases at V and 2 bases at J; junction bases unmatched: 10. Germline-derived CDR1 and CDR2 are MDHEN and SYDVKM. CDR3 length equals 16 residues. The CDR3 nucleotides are TGTGCCAGCAGTTCACACGGACAGGGACGTACCTACGAGCAGTACTTC. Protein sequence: CASSSHGQGRTYEQYF.

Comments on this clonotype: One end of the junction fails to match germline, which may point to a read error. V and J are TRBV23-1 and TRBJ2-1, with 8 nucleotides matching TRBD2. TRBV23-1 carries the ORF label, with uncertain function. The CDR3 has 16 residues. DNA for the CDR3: TGCGCCAGCAGTCAATCATATAGCGGGATAGACAATGAGCATTTCTTC. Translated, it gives CASSQSYSGIDNEHFF.

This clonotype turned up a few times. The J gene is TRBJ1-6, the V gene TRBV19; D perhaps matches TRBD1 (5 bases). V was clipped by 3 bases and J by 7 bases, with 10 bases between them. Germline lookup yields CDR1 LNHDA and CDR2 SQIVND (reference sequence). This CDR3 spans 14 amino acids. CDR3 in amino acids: CASSMWGKNSPLHF. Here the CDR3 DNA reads TGTGCCAGTAGTATGTGGGGGAAAAATTCACCCCTCCACTTT.

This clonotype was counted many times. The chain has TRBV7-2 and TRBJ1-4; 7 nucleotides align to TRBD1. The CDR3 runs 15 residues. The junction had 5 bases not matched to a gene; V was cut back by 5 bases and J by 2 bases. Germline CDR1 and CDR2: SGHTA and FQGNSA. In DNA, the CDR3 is TGTGCCAGCAGCCACCAACAGGGGACTAATGAAAAACTGTTTTTT. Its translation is CASSHQQGTNEKLFF.

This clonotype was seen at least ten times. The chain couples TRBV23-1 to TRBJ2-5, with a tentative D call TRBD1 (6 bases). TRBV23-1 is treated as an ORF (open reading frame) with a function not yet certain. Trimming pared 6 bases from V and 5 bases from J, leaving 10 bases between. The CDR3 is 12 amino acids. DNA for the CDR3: TGCGCCAGCAGAGGGGGTTCGGAGACCCAGTACTTC. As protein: CASRGGSETQYF.